The T cell receptor beta chain under discussion was sequenced for a study of OX40 agonist ivuxolimab in advanced cancers. With respect to this clone: Its specificity is unknown.

This table comes from immunoSEQ multiplex PCR, and its TCRdb copy is limited to in-frame clones, with some not included. The profile shows about 82,000 clones, roughly 90% of them singletons. Germline loops: CDR1 MGHDK, CDR2 SYGVNS. V was shortened by 7 bases and J by 2 bases, with 8 bases between the two germline ends. This CDR3 spans 12 amino acids. Blood sampling was done at baseline, cycle 4 day 1, and cycle 7 day 1. Whole-study results and caveats: The study observed clonal expansion of CD4+ and CD8+ blood T cells by week 6 at 0.1 to 3.0 mg/kg.

The sequences come from CD4+ or CD8+ T cells sorted from blood, collected in a trial of the OX40 agonist ivuxolimab. The V and J genes are TRBV25-1 and TRBJ2-5; tentative D call: TRBD2 (6 bases). The sequence came from an adult with an advanced solid tumor such as melanoma, head and neck, liver or kidney cancer. The CDR3 DNA is TGTGCCAGCACACGGGGGCAAGAGACCCAGTACTTC. Amino acid sequence: CASTRGQETQYF.